Reported below is one T cell receptor beta chain. The germline CDR1 and CDR2 sequences are SGHRS and YFSETQ. The ends lost 2 bases at V and 2 bases at J; junction bases unmatched: 7. The CDR3 has 17 residues. This sample stems from a study of T cell changes during pregnancy in multiple sclerosis. Sequencing used immunoSEQ multiplex PCR; TCRdb keeps in-frame clones, though not all of them. The sample consists of about 38,000 clones, 85% to 95% of them appearing once. The chain links TRBV5-1 to TRBJ2-3; 11 bases are a match to TRBD2. The receptor was derived from a female donor with multiple sclerosis, enrolled in a pregnancy study. Sequenced here: CD8+ T cells from peripheral blood mononuclear cells, sampled in the third trimester of pregnancy. CDR3 nucleotide sequence: TGCGCCAGCAGCTTCTATAGCGGGGGGGAACACACAGATACGCAGTATTTT. Translated: CASSFYSGGEHTDTQYF.